These 30 T cell receptor beta chains came from one sample sequenced in a study of regulatory T cells in long-lasting Graves disease. The time point was: newly diagnosed GD, antithyroid drugs for less than 3 months. RNA isolated from PBMCs was used to make the TCR library. With iRepertoire HTBI primers and Arm-PCR of CDR3 regions, TCR beta libraries were built. TCRdb processed the multiplex PCR reads anew with MiXCR; each CDR3 protein has one entry. This sample carries about 200,000 distinct CDR3 sequences, around 19% of them seen once, and the ten largest clones take approximately 24%. The input for sequencing was peripheral blood mononuclear cells (PBMCs), taken at new diagnosis, from a patient treated with antithyroid drugs. These receptors originate from a female donor with Graves disease.

The chain combines TRBV20-1 with TRBJ2-7, with D unclear. From germline, CDR1 is DFQATT and CDR2 SNEGSKA (reference sequence). The V and J ends lost 1 base and 5 bases respectively, with 12 bases between them. The CDR3 is 13 residues long. As DNA, the CDR3 is TGCAGTGCTAGAGTTCCAGGCTCGGACGAGCAGTACTTC. Translating gives CSARVPGSDEQYF.

With regard to this clonotype: With a much larger clone just one base away, this may be a read error. The CDR3 does not close with the conserved phenylalanine or tryptophan, likely indicating a read error. This rearrangement joins TRBV5-6 to TRBJ2-3; no clear D. The CDR3 covers 12 residues. Trimming pared 4 bases from V and 4 bases from J, leaving 7 bases between. The germline V gene encodes CDR1 SGHDT and CDR2 YYEEEE. CDR3: CASSRPADTQYL. The CDR3, as DNA: TGTGCCAGCAGCCGCCCGGCAGATACGCAGTATTTG.

The chain carries TRBV12-3 or TRBV12-4 and TRBJ1-1; D gene ambiguous. CDR3 size: 12 residues. V lost 3 bases and J lost 7, with 9 bases in between. For the CDR3, the DNA is TGTGCCAGCAGTTTCGGGCCCCTTGAAGCTTTCTTT. As protein: CASSFGPLEAFF.

This clonotype was counted only a few times. CDR3 amino acids: CATSRDKGHTGELFF. DNA of the CDR3: TGTGCCACCAGCAGAGATAAGGGTCACACCGGGGAGCTGTTTTTT. The chain joins TRBV15 to TRBJ2-2; D unresolved. In germline, CDR1 is LNHNV, CDR2 YYDKDF (reference sequence). The CDR3 runs to 15 residues. The V end was cut by 0 bases, the J end by 3 bases, with 8 bases between.

The table lists this clonotype with many counts. The chain has TRBV10-2 and TRBJ1-5; possibly TRBD1 for D (6 bases). The CDR3 extends over 14 amino acids. V lost 0 bases to trimming and J lost 7 bases, with 10 bases between them. Germline V CDR1 and CDR2: WSHSY, SAAADI. CDR3 DNA: TGCGCCAGCAGTGAGTCGGAGAGGGGGCAGCCCCAGCATTTT. This encodes CASSESERGQPQHF.

This clonotype was seen at least ten times. The CDR3 sequence is CASSYRSGMGTDTQYF. CDR3 in DNA: TGTGCCAGCAGTTATCGTAGCGGGATGGGCACAGATACGCAGTATTTT. V and J are TRBV6-5 and TRBJ2-3; 8 bases map to TRBD2. The CDR3 totals 16 residues. V lost 3 bases to trimming and J lost 1 base; unmatched junction nucleotides: 6. Per germline, CDR1 MNHEY and CDR2 SVGAGI.

This clonotype was seen at least ten times. Written as DNA, the CDR3 is TGTGCCAGCAGCTACAGGTCAGGGGCGGGTGACTACGAGCAGTACTTC. Its translation is CASSYRSGAGDYEQYF. J is TRBJ2-7 and V is TRBV7-2; D possibly corresponds to TRBD1 (6 bases). CDR3 length: 16 amino acids. Germline loops: CDR1 SGHTA, CDR2 FQGNSA. The V gene lost 4 bases and the J gene lost 3 bases, with 19 bases spanning the gap.

Of note for this clonotype: The junction departs from the called germline gene at one end, perhaps through a read error. V usage is TRBV7-2 and J usage is TRBJ2-1; D is ambiguous. Germline V gene data show CDR1 as SGHTA and CDR2 as FQGNSA. This CDR3 spans 11 amino acids. The CDR3 DNA reads as TGCGCCAGCAGCTTGTCTGGCGAGCAGTTCTTC. It codes for CASSLSGEQFF.

This clonotype was recorded a few times. V is TRBV19 and J is TRBJ2-1, with 9 bases fitting TRBD1. The CDR3 has 13 residues. The germline CDR1 and CDR2 sequences are LNHDA and SQIVND (reference sequence). V lost 6 bases, J lost 12 bases, and 9 bases stayed unmatched. The CDR3 here is CASSLRPGQGQFF. The CDR3 bases are TGTGCCAGTAGCCTACGACCGGGACAGGGGCAGTTCTTC.

This clonotype has at least ten counts. The chain recombines TRBV19 with TRBJ2-5; D is perhaps TRBD2 (6 bases). Germline-derived CDR1 and CDR2 are LNHDA and SQIVND (reference sequence). Trimming removed 3 bases from V and 2 bases from J, with 10 bases in between. There are 14 residues in the CDR3. In DNA form, the CDR3 reads TGTGCCAGTAGTATGGGGGACTTTCAAGAGACCCAGTACTTC. As protein: CASSMGDFQETQYF.

The CDR3 protein is CASRPPTGTAYEQYF. Here the CDR3 DNA reads TGTGCCAGCAGACCCCCGACAGGAACAGCCTACGAGCAGTACTTC. The V gene is TRBV6-1, the J gene TRBJ2-7, with D possibly being TRBD1 (6 bases). Trimming shortened V by 6 bases and J by 2 bases, and 17 bases separated the two germline ends. Germline V gene lookup returns CDR1 MNHNS and CDR2 SASEGT. This CDR3 region has 15 residues.

This clonotype was detected many times. The V and J genes are TRBV19 and TRBJ2-1, with 10 bases aligning to TRBD2. There are 16 residues in the CDR3. J gave up 4 bases and V 4 bases, and 7 bases lay outside the gene matches. Germline values: CDR1 LNHDA, CDR2 SQIVND (reference sequence). The CDR3: CASSNGQAGGYNEQFF. The CDR3 DNA follows: TGTGCCAGTAGTAACGGCCAAGCGGGAGGGTACAATGAGCAGTTCTTC.

This clonotype has more than one count but fewer than ten. The chain uses TRBV3-1 and TRBJ2-7, with D possibly called TRBD1 or TRBD2 (5 bases each). This CDR3 has 13 residues. Germline V lookup: CDR1 LGHDT, CDR2 YNNKEL (reference sequence). V was trimmed by 2 bases and J by 12 bases, leaving 17 bases between them. DNA of the CDR3: TGTGCCAGCAGCCAATCCGAGGGACCTGTGTCGTACTTC. Translating it yields CASSQSEGPVSYF.

This clonotype came up many times. The chain combines TRBV15 with TRBJ2-3, with D perhaps given as TRBD1 or TRBD2 (5 bases each). V lost 3 bases and J lost 1, with 11 bases in between. The CDR3 is 15 residues long. Per germline, CDR1 LNHNV and CDR2 YYDKDF (reference sequence). The CDR3 sequence: CATSRGDPRTDTQYF. The CDR3 bases are TGTGCCACCAGCAGGGGGGACCCCCGCACAGATACGCAGTATTTT. Supplemented by reference TRBV15 and TRBJ2-3, the full variable domain reads DAMVIQNPRYQVTQFGKPVTLSCSQTLNHNVMYWYQQKSSQAPKLLFHYYDKDFNNEADTPDNFQSRRPNTSFCFLDIRSPGLGDTAMYLCATSRGDPRTDTQYFGPGTRLTVL.

This clonotype has just a few counts. The CDR3 spells CASSLATQGALDEQFF. DNA for the CDR3: TGCGCCAGCAGCTTGGCAACTCAAGGGGCATTAGATGAGCAGTTCTTC. V and J are TRBV5-1 and TRBJ2-1, with D possibly TRBD1 on 5 matching bases. Germline-derived CDR1 and CDR2 are SGHRS and YFSETQ. The CDR3 has 16 residues. Trimming shortened V by 0 bases and J by 8 bases, and 18 bases separated the two germline ends.

At least ten counts were recorded for this clonotype. The chain couples TRBV7-8 to TRBJ2-1, with TRBD2 identical over 12 bases. The J segment lost 8 bases and the V segment lost 0 bases, leaving 2 bases of the junction unmatched. Germline V CDR1 and CDR2: SGHVS, FQNEAQ. The CDR3 has 15 residues. Here the CDR3 reads CASSLAASGRDEQFF. For the CDR3, the DNA is TGTGCCAGCAGCTTAGCGGCTAGCGGGAGGGATGAGCAGTTCTTC. Together with reference TRBV7-8 and TRBJ2-1, the CDR3 gives the full variable domain: GAGVSQSPRYKVAKRGQDVALRCDPISGHVSLFWYQQALGQGPEFLTYFQNEAQLDKSGLPSDRFFAERPEGSVSTLKIQRTQQEDSAVYLCASSLAASGRDEQFFGPGTRLTVL.

V gene TRBV19 combines with J gene TRBJ2-2; D is undetermined. The CDR3 runs to 15 residues. V was pared by 5 bases and J by 4 bases, with 14 bases between. The V gene's germline CDR1 is LNHDA and CDR2 SQIVND (reference sequence). The CDR3: CASSPLGHTTGELFF. Here the CDR3 DNA reads TGTGCCAGTAGTCCCCTCGGGCATACCACCGGGGAGCTGTTTTTT.

The table lists this clonotype with many counts. CDR3 loop: CASGLTVSYGYTF. The DNA for the CDR3 is TGTGCTAGTGGTTTGACAGTTTCCTATGGCTACACCTTC. V is TRBV12-5 and J is TRBJ1-2; unclear D gene. Germline assignment: CDR1 LGHNT and CDR2 FRNRAP. The CDR3 totals 13 residues. Trimming left V 2 bases short and J 4 bases short, with 8 bases between.

The rearrangement uses TRBV11-3 and TRBJ2-1; D is undetermined. Trimming removed 7 bases from V and 0 bases from J, with 10 bases in between. Germline CDR1 SGHNT, CDR2 YENEEA. The CDR3 is 14 amino acids. Written as DNA, the CDR3 is TGTGCCAGCACTTCCCCCCTCTCCTACAATGAGCAGTTCTTC. This sequence encodes CASTSPLSYNEQFF.

This clonotype was picked up many times. The chain uses TRBV6-5 and TRBJ2-5; D is undetermined. Per germline, CDR1 MNHEY and CDR2 SVGAGI. The CDR3 runs 13 residues. V was shortened by 3 bases and J by 5 bases, with 10 bases between the two germline ends. The CDR3 coding sequence is TGTGCCAGCAGTTATAGGGTAGGGGAGACCCAGTACTTC. Protein: CASSYRVGETQYF.

This clonotype has ten or more counts. CDR3 amino acids: CASSPGGANYGYTF. The CDR3 region has the DNA TGTGCCAGCAGTCCCGGGGGGGCGAACTATGGCTACACCTTC. The chain carries TRBV28 and TRBJ1-2; D is perhaps TRBD1 (6 bases). Germline lookup yields CDR1 MDHEN and CDR2 SYDVKM. V lost 5 bases and J lost 2, with 12 bases in between. CDR3 size: 14 residues.

There are many counts of this clonotype. The chain joins TRBV7-2 to TRBJ1-6; a weak D match, TRBD1 (6 bases). The CDR3 contains 13 residues. The germline V and J ends were trimmed by 4 bases and 8 bases, with 9 bases remaining between them. Per the germline V gene, CDR1 is SGHTA and CDR2 is FQGNSA. The CDR3 reads CASSSGTHSPLHF. The CDR3 region has the DNA TGTGCCAGCAGCTCCGGGACACATTCACCCCTCCACTTT.

This clonotype was recorded at least ten times. The chain joins TRBV27 to TRBJ1-1; D gene ambiguous. Germline CDR1 is MNHEY and CDR2 is SMNVEV (reference sequence). The CDR3 covers 13 residues. V was cut by 6 bases and J by 7 bases, with 15 bases left in between. This CDR3 reads CASSWAVSDEAFF. CDR3 sequence (DNA): TGTGCCAGCAGCTGGGCGGTATCGGATGAAGCTTTCTTT.

The chain recombines TRBV24-1 with TRBJ2-2, with 13 bases lining up with TRBD2. Losses at the gene ends were 3 bases for V and 8 bases for J; bases not matched to a gene: 14. Per germline, CDR1 KGHDR and CDR2 SFDVKD. This CDR3 comprises 19 residues. The DNA for the CDR3 is TGTGCCACCAGTGATCTCTACGGCTGGACTAGCGGGAGAGTTGGGGAGCTGTTTTTT. Residues: CATSDLYGWTSGRVGELFF.

The J gene is TRBJ2-1, the V gene TRBV6-4; D call uncertain. Germline V gives CDR1 MRHNA, CDR2 SNTAGT. The CDR3 extends over 13 amino acids. Between the trimmed V and J ends, which lost 4 bases and 9 bases, there was a span of 13 bases. CDR3: CASSARALGEQFF. As DNA, the CDR3 is TGTGCCAGCAGTGCCCGAGCGCTTGGTGAGCAGTTCTTC.

This clonotype was counted many times. The V gene is TRBV19, the J gene TRBJ2-2; D may be TRBD2 (6 bases). Per germline, CDR1 LNHDA and CDR2 SQIVND (reference sequence). This CDR3 contains 15 residues. Between the trimmed V and J ends, which lost 5 bases and 2 bases, there was a span of 12 bases. The CDR3 bases are TGTGCCAGTAGTCCCGGGACTTACAACACCGGGGAGCTGTTTTTT. Translated: CASSPGTYNTGELFF.

Turning to this clonotype: Being one base from a much bigger clone, this may be a read error. This chain links TRBV20-1 with TRBJ2-5; 11 nucleotides line up with TRBD2. The end of the DNA is better explained by TRBJ2-1, so the J call may be wrong. Germline CDR1 and CDR2: DFQATT and SNEGSKA (reference sequence). The length of the CDR3 is 14 residues. CDR3 DNA sequence: TGCAGTGCTAGAGTGGGACTAGCGGAAGAGACCCAGTTCTTC. Its protein product is CSARVGLAEETQFF.

About this clonotype itself: Since a far larger clone is one base different, this is likely a read error. This sequence joins TRBV6-2 or TRBV6-3 and TRBJ2-3, with 14 bases identical to TRBD2. The DNA end is more similar to TRBJ2-7, so the J call may be wrong. Germline V gives CDR1 MNHEY, CDR2 SVGEGT. CDR3 size: 18 residues. The CDR3 coding sequence is TGTGCCAGCAATTACTCGTCAGGACTAGCGGGAGGACCTTACGAGCAGTACTTC. Amino acids: CASNYSSGLAGGPYEQYF.

This clonotype showed up many times. This sequence joins TRBV30 and TRBJ2-2; 12 nucleotides match TRBD2. Germline loops: CDR1 GTSNPN, CDR2 SVGIG (reference sequence). This CDR3 is 15 amino acids long. With 3 bases clipped from V and 6 bases from J, the junction kept 5 bases outside the gene matches. The CDR3 protein is CAWRATSGSAGELFF. The CDR3 coding sequence is TGTGCCTGGAGAGCGACTAGCGGGAGCGCCGGGGAGCTGTTTTTT.

Turning to this clonotype: One base away lies a much larger clone, so this may be a sequencing read error. The CDR3 coding sequence is TGTGCCTGGGCTCTTTGGGGGGGAGATGAGCAGTTCTTC. Residues: CAWALWGGDEQFF. V usage is TRBV30 and J usage is TRBJ2-1; 7 bases align to TRBD2. CDR1 and CDR2 (germline): GTSNPN, SVGIG (reference sequence). Trimming took 5 bases from V and 8 from J; bases not matched to a gene: 9. This CDR3 comprises 13 residues.